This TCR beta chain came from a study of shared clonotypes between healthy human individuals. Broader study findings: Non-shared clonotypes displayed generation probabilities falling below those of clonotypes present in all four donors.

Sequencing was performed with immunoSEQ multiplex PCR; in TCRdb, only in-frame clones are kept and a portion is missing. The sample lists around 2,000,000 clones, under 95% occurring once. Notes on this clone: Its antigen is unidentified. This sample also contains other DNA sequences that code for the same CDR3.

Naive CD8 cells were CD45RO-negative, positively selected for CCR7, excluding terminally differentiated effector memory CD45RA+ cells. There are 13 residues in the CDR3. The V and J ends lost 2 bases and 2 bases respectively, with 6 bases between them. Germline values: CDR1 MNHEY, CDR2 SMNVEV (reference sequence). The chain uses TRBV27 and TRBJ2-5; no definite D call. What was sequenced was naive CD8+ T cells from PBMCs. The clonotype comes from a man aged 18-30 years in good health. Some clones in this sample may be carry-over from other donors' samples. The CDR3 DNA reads TGTGCCAGCAGTTTAATTCTTCAAGAGACCCAGTACTTC. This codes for CASSLILQETQYF.